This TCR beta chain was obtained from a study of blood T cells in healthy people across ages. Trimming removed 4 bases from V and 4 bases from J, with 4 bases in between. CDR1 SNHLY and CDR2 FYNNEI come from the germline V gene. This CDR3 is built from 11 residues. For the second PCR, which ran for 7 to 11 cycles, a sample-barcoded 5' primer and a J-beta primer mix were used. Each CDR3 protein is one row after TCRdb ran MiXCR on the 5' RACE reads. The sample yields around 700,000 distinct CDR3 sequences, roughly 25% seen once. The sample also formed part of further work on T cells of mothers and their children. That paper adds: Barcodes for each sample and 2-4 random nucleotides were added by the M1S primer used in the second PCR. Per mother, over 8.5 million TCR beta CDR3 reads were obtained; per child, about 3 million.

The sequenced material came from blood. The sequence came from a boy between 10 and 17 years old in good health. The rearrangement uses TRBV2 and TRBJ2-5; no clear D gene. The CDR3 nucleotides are TGTGCCAGCAGTGGAATAGAGACCCAGTACTTC. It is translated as CASSGIETQYF.